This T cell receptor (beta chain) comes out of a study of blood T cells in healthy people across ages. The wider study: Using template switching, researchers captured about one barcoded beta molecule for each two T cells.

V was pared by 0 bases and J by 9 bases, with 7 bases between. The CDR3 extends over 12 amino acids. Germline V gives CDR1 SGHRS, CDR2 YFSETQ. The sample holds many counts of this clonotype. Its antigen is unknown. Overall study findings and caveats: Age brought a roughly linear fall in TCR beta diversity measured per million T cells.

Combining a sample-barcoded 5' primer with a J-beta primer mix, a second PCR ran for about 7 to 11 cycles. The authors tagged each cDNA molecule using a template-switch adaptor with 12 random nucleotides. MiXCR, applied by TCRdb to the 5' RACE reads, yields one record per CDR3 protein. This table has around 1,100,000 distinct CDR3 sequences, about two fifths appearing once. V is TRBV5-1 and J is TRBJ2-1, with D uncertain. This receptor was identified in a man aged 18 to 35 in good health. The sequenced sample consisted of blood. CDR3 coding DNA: TGCGCCAGCAGCTTGGAGCTTTCTGAGCAGTTCTTC. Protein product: CASSLELSEQFF. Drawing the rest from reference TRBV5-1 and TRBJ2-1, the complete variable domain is KAGVTQTPRYLIKTRGQQVTLSCSPISGHRSVSWYQQTPGQGLQFLFEYFSETQRNKGNFPGRFSGRQFSNSRSEMNVSTLELGDSALYLCASSLELSEQFFGPGTRLTVL.